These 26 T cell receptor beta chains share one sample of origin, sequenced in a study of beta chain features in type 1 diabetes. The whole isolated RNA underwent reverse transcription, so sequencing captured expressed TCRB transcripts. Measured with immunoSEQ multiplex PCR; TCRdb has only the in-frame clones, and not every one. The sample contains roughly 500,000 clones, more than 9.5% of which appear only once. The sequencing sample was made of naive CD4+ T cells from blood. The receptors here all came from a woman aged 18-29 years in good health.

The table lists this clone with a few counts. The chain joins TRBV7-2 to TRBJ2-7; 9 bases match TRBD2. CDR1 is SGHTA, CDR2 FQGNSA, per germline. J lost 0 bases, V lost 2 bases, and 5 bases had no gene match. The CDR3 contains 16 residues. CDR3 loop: CASSLNAGGNSYEQYF. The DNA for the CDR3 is TGTGCCAGCAGCTTAAATGCGGGAGGGAACTCCTACGAGCAGTACTTC.

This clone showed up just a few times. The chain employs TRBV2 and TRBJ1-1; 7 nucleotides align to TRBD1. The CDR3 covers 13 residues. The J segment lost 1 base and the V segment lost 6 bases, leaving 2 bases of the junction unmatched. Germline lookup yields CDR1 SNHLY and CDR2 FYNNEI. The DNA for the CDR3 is TGTGCCAGCAGAAGACAGGGGAACACTGAAGCTTTCTTT. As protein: CASRRQGNTEAFF. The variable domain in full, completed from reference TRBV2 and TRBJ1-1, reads EPEVTQTPSHQVTQMGQEVILRCVPISNHLYFYWYRQILGQKVEFLVSFYNNEISEKSEIFDDQFSVERPDGSNFTLKIRSTKLEDSAMYFCASRRQGNTEAFFGQGTRLTVV.

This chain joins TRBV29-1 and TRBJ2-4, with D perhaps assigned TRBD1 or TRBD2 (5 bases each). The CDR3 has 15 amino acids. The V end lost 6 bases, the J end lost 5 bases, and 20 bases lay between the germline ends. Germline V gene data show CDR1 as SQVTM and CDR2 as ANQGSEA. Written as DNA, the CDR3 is TGCAGCGTGCAAAGGTGGGGGAATCGTCAAAACATTCAGTACTTC. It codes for CSVQRWGNRQNIQYF.

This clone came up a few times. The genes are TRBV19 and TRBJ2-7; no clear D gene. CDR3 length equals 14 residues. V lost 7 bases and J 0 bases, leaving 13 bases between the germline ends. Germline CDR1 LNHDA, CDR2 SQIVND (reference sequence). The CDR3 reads CASKELLASYEQYF. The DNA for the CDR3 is TGTGCCAGTAAAGAGCTACTTGCCTCCTACGAGCAGTACTTC. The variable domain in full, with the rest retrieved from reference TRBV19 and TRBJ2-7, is DGGITQSPKYLFRKEGQNVTLSCEQNLNHDAMYWYRQDPGQGLRLIYYSQIVNDFQKGDIAEGYSVSREKKESFPLTVTSAQKNPTAFYLCASKELLASYEQYFGPGTRLTVT.

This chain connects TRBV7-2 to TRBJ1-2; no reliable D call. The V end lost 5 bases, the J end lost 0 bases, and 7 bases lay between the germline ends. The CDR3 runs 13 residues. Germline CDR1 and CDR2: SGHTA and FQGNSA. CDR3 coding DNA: TGTGCCAGCAGCCAACAACCTAACTATGGCTACACCTTC. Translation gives CASSQQPNYGYTF.

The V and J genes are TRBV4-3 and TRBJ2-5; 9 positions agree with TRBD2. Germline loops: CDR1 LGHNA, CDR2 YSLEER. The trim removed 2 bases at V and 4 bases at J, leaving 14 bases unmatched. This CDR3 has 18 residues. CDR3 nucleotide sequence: TGCGCCAGCAGCCAAAGCCCCCCGGGGCGGGAGGGCCTAGAGACCCAGTACTTC. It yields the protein CASSQSPPGREGLETQYF.

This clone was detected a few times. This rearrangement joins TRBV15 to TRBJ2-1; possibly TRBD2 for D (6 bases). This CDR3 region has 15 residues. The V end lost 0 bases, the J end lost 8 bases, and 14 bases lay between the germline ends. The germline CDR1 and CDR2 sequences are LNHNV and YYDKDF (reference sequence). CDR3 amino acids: CATSRDGLWGDEQFF. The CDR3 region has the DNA TGTGCCACCAGCAGAGACGGGCTCTGGGGGGATGAGCAGTTCTTC.

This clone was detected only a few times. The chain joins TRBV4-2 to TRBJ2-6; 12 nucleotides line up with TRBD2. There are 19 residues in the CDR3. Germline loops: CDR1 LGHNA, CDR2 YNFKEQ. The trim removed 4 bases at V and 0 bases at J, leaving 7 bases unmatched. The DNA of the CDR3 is TGTGCCAGCAGCCGGTCGGGACTAGCGGGCATCTCTGGGGCCAACGTCCTGACTTTC. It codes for CASSRSGLAGISGANVLTF.

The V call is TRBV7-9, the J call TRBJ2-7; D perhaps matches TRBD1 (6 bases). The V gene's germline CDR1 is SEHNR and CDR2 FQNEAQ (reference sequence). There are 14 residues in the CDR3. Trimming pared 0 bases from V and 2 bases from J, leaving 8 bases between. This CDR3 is CASSLANRAYEQYF. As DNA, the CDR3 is TGTGCCAGCAGCTTAGCCAACAGGGCCTACGAGCAGTACTTC.

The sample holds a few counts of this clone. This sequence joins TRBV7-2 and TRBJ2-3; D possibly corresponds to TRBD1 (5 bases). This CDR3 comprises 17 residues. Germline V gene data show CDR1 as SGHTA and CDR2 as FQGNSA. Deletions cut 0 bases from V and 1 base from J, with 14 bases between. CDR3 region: CASSLAGSGIGTDTQYF. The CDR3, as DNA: TGTGCCAGCAGCTTAGCGGGGTCAGGGATCGGCACAGATACGCAGTATTTT.

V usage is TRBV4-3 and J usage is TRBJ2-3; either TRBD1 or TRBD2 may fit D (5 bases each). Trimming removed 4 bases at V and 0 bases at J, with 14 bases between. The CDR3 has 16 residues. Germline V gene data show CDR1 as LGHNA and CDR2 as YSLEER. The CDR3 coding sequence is TGCGCCAGCAGCCTTCAGACAGAGGGCAGCACAGATACGCAGTATTTT. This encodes CASSLQTEGSTDTQYF.

CDR3 sequence: CASSWDRNSYNEQFF. The CDR3 coding sequence is TGTGCCAGCAGCTGGGACAGGAACTCCTACAATGAGCAGTTCTTC. V gene TRBV27 combines with J gene TRBJ2-1; 8 positions match TRBD1. V gave up 6 bases and J gave up 0 bases; unmatched junction bases: 4. CDR1 is MNHEY, CDR2 SMNVEV, per germline (reference sequence). The CDR3 runs to 15 residues.

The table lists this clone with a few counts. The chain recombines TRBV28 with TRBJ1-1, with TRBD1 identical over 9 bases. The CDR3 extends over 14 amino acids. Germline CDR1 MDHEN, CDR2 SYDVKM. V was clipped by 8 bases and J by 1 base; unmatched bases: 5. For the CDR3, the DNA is TGTGCCAGCGGGGAGGGACAGGGGAACACTGAAGCTTTCTTT. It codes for CASGEGQGNTEAFF. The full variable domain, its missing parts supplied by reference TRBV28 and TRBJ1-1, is DVKVTQSSRYLVKRTGEKVFLECVQDMDHENMFWYRQDPGLGLRLIYFSYDVKMKEKGDIPEGYSVSREKKERFSLILESASTNQTSMYLCASGEGQGNTEAFFGQGTRLTVV.

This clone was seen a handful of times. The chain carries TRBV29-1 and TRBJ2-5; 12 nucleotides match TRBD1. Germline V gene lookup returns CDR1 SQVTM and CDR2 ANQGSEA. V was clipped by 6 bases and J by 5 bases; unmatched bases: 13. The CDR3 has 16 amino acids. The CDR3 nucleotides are TGCAGCGTCCCCGGGACAGGGGGCCTCACAGGGGAGACCCAGTACTTC. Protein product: CSVPGTGGLTGETQYF.

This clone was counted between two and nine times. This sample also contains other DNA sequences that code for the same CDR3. The DNA of the CDR3 is TGCGCCAGCAGCTTGGGGTTAGCCCAAGAGACCCAGTACTTC. Its protein product is CASSLGLAQETQYF. The V call is TRBV5-1, the J call TRBJ2-5; unclear D gene. This CDR3 has 14 amino acids. CDR1 is SGHRS, CDR2 YFSETQ, per germline. V was pared by 0 bases and J by 1 base, with 7 bases between. The entire variable domain, with the rest obtained from reference TRBV5-1 and TRBJ2-5, is as follows: KAGVTQTPRYLIKTRGQQVTLSCSPISGHRSVSWYQQTPGQGLQFLFEYFSETQRNKGNFPGRFSGRQFSNSRSEMNVSTLELGDSALYLCASSLGLAQETQYFGPGTRLLVL.

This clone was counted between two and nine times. The chain's CDR3 is CASSPVLTGTDTQYF. In DNA form, the CDR3 reads TGTGCCAGCTCACCCGTGCTGACAGGCACAGATACGCAGTATTTT. This chain connects TRBV18 to TRBJ2-3; tentative D call: TRBD1 (5 bases). The V end was cut by 3 bases, the J end by 1 base, with 11 bases between. CDR3 length: 15 residues. Germline V gene lookup returns CDR1 KGHSH and CDR2 LQKENI.

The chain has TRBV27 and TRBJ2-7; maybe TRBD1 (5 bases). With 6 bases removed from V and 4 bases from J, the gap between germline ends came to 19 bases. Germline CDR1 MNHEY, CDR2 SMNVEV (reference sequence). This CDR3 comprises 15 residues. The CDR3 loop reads CASSRWGQKGYEQYV. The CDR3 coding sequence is TGTGCCAGCAGCCGATGGGGTCAAAAGGGGTACGAGCAGTACGTC.

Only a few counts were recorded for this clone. Here the CDR3 DNA reads TGCGCCAGCAGCTTTGAAGGCAGAGGATCCGAGCAGTACGTC. Protein product: CASSFEGRGSEQYV. This sequence joins TRBV5-1 and TRBJ2-7, with unresolved D. V was clipped by 2 bases and J by 6 bases, with 15 bases between them. CDR1 and CDR2 (germline): SGHRS, YFSETQ. The CDR3 is 14 amino acids.

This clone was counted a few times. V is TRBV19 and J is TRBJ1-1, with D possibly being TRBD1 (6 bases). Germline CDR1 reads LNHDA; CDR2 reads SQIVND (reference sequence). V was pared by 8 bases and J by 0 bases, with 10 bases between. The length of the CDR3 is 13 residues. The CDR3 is CASRGGMNTEAFF. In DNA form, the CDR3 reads TGTGCCAGTCGAGGGGGTATGAACACTGAAGCTTTCTTT. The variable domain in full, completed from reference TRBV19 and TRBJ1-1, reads DGGITQSPKYLFRKEGQNVTLSCEQNLNHDAMYWYRQDPGQGLRLIYYSQIVNDFQKGDIAEGYSVSREKKESFPLTVTSAQKNPTAFYLCASRGGMNTEAFFGQGTRLTVV.

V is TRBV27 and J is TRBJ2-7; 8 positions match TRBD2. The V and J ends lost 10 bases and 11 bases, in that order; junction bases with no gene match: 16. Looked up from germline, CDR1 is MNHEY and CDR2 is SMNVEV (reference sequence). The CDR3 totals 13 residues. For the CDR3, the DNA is TGTGCCACGGCTGCGTTGGGCGGGAGGCCTGAGTACTTC. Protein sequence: CATAALGGRPEYF.

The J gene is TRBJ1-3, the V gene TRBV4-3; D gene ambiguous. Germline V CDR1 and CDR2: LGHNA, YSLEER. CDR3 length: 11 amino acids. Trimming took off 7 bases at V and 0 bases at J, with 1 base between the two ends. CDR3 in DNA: TGCGCCAGCAACTCTGGAAACACCATATATTTT. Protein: CASNSGNTIYF.

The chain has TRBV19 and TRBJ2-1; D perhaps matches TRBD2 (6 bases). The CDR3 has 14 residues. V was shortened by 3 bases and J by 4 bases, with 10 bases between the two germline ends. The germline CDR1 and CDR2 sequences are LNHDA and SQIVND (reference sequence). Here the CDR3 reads CASSMLGGYNEQFF. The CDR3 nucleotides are TGTGCCAGTAGTATGTTGGGAGGTTACAATGAGCAGTTCTTC.

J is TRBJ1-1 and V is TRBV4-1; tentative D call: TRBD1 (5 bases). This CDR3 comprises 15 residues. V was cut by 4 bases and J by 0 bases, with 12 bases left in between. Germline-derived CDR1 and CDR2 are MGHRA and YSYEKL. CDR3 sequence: CASSRTIGVNTEAFF. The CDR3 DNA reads TGCGCCAGCAGCCGTACGATAGGGGTGAACACTGAAGCTTTCTTT.

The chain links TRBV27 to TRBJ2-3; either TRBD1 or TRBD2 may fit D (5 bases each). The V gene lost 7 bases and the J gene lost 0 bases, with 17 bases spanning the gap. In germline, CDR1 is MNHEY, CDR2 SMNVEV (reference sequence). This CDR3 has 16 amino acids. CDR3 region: CASTYRGPRSTDTQYF. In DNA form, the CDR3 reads TGTGCCAGCACCTACCGGGGACCGCGAAGCACAGATACGCAGTATTTT.

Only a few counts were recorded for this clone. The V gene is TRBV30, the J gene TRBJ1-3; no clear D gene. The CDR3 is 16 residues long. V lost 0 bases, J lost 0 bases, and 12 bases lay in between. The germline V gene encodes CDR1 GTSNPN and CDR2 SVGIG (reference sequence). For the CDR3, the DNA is TGTGCCTGGAGTGTAAGCCTCACAGTCTCTGGAAACACCATATATTTT. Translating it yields CAWSVSLTVSGNTIYF.

The CDR3 DNA reads TGTGCCACACACAATAGCGGCACAGATACGCAGTATTTT. As protein: CATHNSGTDTQYF. The rearrangement joins TRBV28 to TRBJ2-3; perhaps TRBD2 as D (5 bases). Per the germline V gene, CDR1 is MDHEN and CDR2 is SYDVKM. CDR3 size: 13 residues. Trimming pared 10 bases from V and 1 base from J, leaving 12 bases between. The full variable domain, with the rest looked up from reference TRBV28 and TRBJ2-3, is DVKVTQSSRYLVKRTGEKVFLECVQDMDHENMFWYRQDPGLGLRLIYFSYDVKMKEKGDIPEGYSVSREKKERFSLILESASTNQTSMYLCATHNSGTDTQYFGPGTRLTVL.